The clone carrying this T cell receptor beta chain was observed a few times. This entry belongs to a study of identical twins. A universal primer site arose from template switching, and cDNA bore unique molecular identifiers. From the 5' RACE reads, TCRdb called clonotypes with MiXCR, one entry per CDR3 protein. The profile shows fewer than 250,000 distinct CDR3 sequences, approximately 6.8% of them singletons. Trimming pared 3 bases from V and 0 bases from J, leaving 9 bases between. The CDR3 covers 15 residues. The data also belong to a second study, concerning yellow fever vaccine responses in identical twins.

The TCR comes from a woman younger than 35 in good health. The chain is built from TRBV12-3 or TRBV12-4 and TRBJ1-3; the D is unclear. Sequencing was performed on CD8+ T cells sorted from blood. DNA for the CDR3: TGTGCCAGCAGTTTTCAGAGAGGCTCTGGAAACACCATATATTTT. Protein: CASSFQRGSGNTIYF.